Below, 25 T cell receptor beta chains from the same sample are listed, as sequenced in a study of OX40 agonist ivuxolimab in advanced cancers. The library came from the immunoSEQ multiplex PCR assay. In TCRdb, the immuneACCESS table is reduced to in-frame sequences with V and J assigned. These tables do not hold every clone; where another copy was compared, an unresolved V gene accounts for under half, and the others remain unexplained. Within this sample are 40,000 or so clones, with 70% to 90% of them counted one time only. Of the sample, less than 20% is held by the ten largest clones. The sample here was CD4+ or CD8+ T cells sorted from blood, taken in a trial of the OX40 agonist ivuxolimab. These receptors were obtained from an adult with an advanced solid tumor such as melanoma, head and neck, liver or kidney cancer.

This clone turned up a few times. Other DNA sequences in this sample translate to the same CDR3. V is TRBV28 and J is TRBJ2-1; maybe TRBD2 (5 bases). This CDR3 spans 14 amino acids. Germline V gene sequence: CDR1 MDHEN, CDR2 SYDVKM. V lost 2 bases to trimming and J lost 4 bases, with 9 bases between them. The CDR3 region has the DNA TGTGCCAGCAGTTTAATAGGAGGTTACAATGAGCAGTTCTTC. Translated: CASSLIGGYNEQFF. The full variable domain, in which reference TRBV28 and TRBJ2-1 provide the parts outside the CDR3, is DVKVTQSSRYLVKRTGEKVFLECVQDMDHENMFWYRQDPGLGLRLIYFSYDVKMKEKGDIPEGYSVSREKKERFSLILESASTNQTSMYLCASSLIGGYNEQFFGPGTRLTVL.

This chain uses TRBV9 with TRBJ2-5; 7 bases map to TRBD1. V lost 3 bases to trimming and J lost 4 bases; unmatched junction nucleotides: 6. CDR1 SGDLS and CDR2 YYNGEE come from the germline V gene. The CDR3 has 14 residues. CDR3 DNA: TGTGCCAGCAGCGCCTTACAGGGGAGAGAGACCCAGTACTTC. Its translation is CASSALQGRETQYF.

The chain joins TRBV9 to TRBJ2-1; D not certain. This CDR3 is 13 amino acids long. Trimming removed 3 bases at V and 8 bases at J, with 12 bases between. Germline assignment: CDR1 SGDLS and CDR2 YYNGEE. CDR3 bases: TGTGCCAGCAGCGGATTTGTTAGGGATGAGCAGTTCTTC. Translated, it gives CASSGFVRDEQFF.

Here the CDR3 DNA reads TGTGCCAGCAGCTTCTACGGCAGTCTCGGGGAGCCCCAGCATTTT. Protein product: CASSFYGSLGEPQHF. The chain uses TRBV7-3 and TRBJ1-5; no clear D gene. Germline loops: CDR1 SGHTA, CDR2 FQGTGA. Trimming took off 3 bases at V and 8 bases at J, with 17 bases between the two ends. This CDR3 spans 15 amino acids.

The V and J genes are TRBV4-1 and TRBJ1-1; 11 bases are a match to TRBD1. With 5 bases clipped from V and 5 bases from J, the junction kept 7 bases outside the gene matches. Germline values: CDR1 MGHRA, CDR2 YSYEKL. The CDR3 covers 15 residues. The DNA of the CDR3 is TGCGCCAGCAGCTATCCCGGGACAGGGGGAACTGAAGCTTTCTTT. Its protein is CASSYPGTGGTEAFF.

This clone was observed a handful of times. This chain joins TRBV4-3 and TRBJ2-2, with D perhaps given as TRBD1 or TRBD2 (5 bases each). V shed 4 bases and J shed 0 bases, with 9 bases lying between them. CDR1 is LGHNA and CDR2 is YSLEER in the germline V gene. The CDR3 has 15 amino acids. The CDR3 nucleotides read TGCGCCAGCAGCCGAGGGGTGTCGAACACCGGGGAGCTGTTTTTT. This encodes CASSRGVSNTGELFF.

The V call is TRBV4-1, the J call TRBJ1-1, with D unclear. This CDR3 is built from 14 residues. Germline V gene sequence: CDR1 MGHRA, CDR2 YSYEKL. V was clipped by 0 bases and J by 5 bases, with 10 bases between them. The CDR3 nucleotides are TGCGCCAGCAGCCAAGAGGCGGGAAATACTGAAGCTTTCTTT. This translates into CASSQEAGNTEAFF.

V usage is TRBV19 and J usage is TRBJ1-1; a possible D gene is TRBD1 (5 bases). Germline loops: CDR1 LNHDA, CDR2 SQIVND (reference sequence). The CDR3 contains 13 residues. Trimming shortened V by 7 bases and J by 2 bases, and 11 bases separated the two germline ends. The chain's CDR3 is CASIRDSNTEAFF. CDR3 DNA: TGTGCCAGTATAAGAGACAGTAACACTGAAGCTTTCTTT.

The chain recombines TRBV9 with TRBJ2-2; 8 positions match TRBD1. CDR3 length: 15 amino acids. Per the germline V gene, CDR1 is SGDLS and CDR2 is YYNGEE. J gave up 6 bases and V 1 base, and 5 bases lay outside the gene matches. The CDR3 sequence: CASSVSGGLAGELFF. The CDR3 DNA sequence: TGTGCCAGCAGCGTATCAGGGGGCCTCGCCGGGGAGCTGTTTTTT.

The chain has TRBV19 and TRBJ2-6; D gene uncertain. From germline, CDR1 is LNHDA and CDR2 SQIVND (reference sequence). The CDR3 contains 14 residues. Trimming pared 6 bases from V and 0 bases from J, leaving 6 bases between. CDR3: CASSPTSGANVLTF. In DNA, the CDR3 is TGTGCCAGTAGCCCGACCTCTGGGGCCAACGTCCTGACTTTC. Full variable domain (remainder filled in from reference TRBV19 and TRBJ2-6): DGGITQSPKYLFRKEGQNVTLSCEQNLNHDAMYWYRQDPGQGLRLIYYSQIVNDFQKGDIAEGYSVSREKKESFPLTVTSAQKNPTAFYLCASSPTSGANVLTFGAGSRLTVL.

J is TRBJ1-2 and V is TRBV4-3, with 9 bases aligning to TRBD1. The junction had 11 bases not matched to a gene; V was cut back by 3 bases and J by 6 bases. CDR3 length: 16 amino acids. Germline CDR1 LGHNA, CDR2 YSLEER. The CDR3 protein is CASSQTKTGGLNGYTF. The CDR3 nucleotides read TGCGCCAGCAGCCAGACTAAGACAGGGGGGTTGAATGGCTACACCTTC.

This clone has a single count. The rearrangement links TRBV19 to TRBJ1-2; TRBD1 matches at 10 bases. V was pared by 4 bases and J by 5 bases, with 7 bases of the junction left unmatched. CDR3 length: 15 amino acids. In germline, CDR1 is LNHDA, CDR2 SQIVND (reference sequence). CDR3 sequence: CASSRTGTGDYGYTF. DNA of the CDR3: TGTGCCAGTAGTAGAACCGGGACAGGGGATTATGGCTACACCTTC.

V and J are TRBV27 and TRBJ2-2; D is ambiguous. CDR1 is MNHEY and CDR2 is SMNVEV in the germline V gene (reference sequence). The CDR3 is 13 amino acids. Trimming shortened V by 6 bases and J by 4 bases, and 9 bases separated the two germline ends. CDR3 amino acids: CASRALGTGELFF. The CDR3 bases are TGTGCCAGCAGGGCGCTTGGCACCGGGGAGCTGTTTTTT.

This clone has just a few counts. This sequence joins TRBV9 and TRBJ2-7; 7 bases line up with TRBD2. CDR1 is SGDLS and CDR2 is YYNGEE in the germline V gene. The CDR3 loop spans 15 amino acids. V lost 0 bases and J lost 10; bases outside the gene matches: 13. Written as DNA, the CDR3 is TGTGCCAGCAGCGTAGATGGGAGGGGACCAGCCCGCCAGTACTTC. This codes for CASSVDGRGPARQYF.

The gene calls are TRBV29-1 and TRBJ2-6; D unclear. The CDR3 consists of 16 residues. Germline CDR1 SQVTM, CDR2 ANQGSEA. V shed 3 bases and J shed 1 base, with 13 bases lying between them. In DNA form, the CDR3 reads TGCAGCGTTGAGGGGTCAGGCTGGTCTGGGGCCAACGTCCTGACTTTC. Translation gives CSVEGSGWSGANVLTF.

The J gene is TRBJ1-2, the V gene TRBV28; no clear D. Trimming took off 4 bases at V and 4 bases at J, with 13 bases between the two ends. The length of the CDR3 is 14 residues. Germline CDR1 reads MDHEN; CDR2 reads SYDVKM. The CDR3 coding sequence is TGTGCCAGCAGTTACCGGCGGTCGGGCTATGGCTACACCTTC. Translation gives CASSYRRSGYGYTF.

In its sample, this clone was seen a few times. V is TRBV7-2 and J is TRBJ1-6, with unresolved D. From germline, CDR1 is SGHTA and CDR2 FQGNSA. The CDR3 is 16 amino acids. The V and J ends lost 4 bases and 12 bases respectively, with 22 bases between them. The CDR3 loop is CASSSTPWASREPLHF. The CDR3 nucleotides are TGTGCCAGCAGCTCCACCCCTTGGGCGTCCAGAGAACCCCTCCACTTT.

The rearrangement links TRBV10-2 to TRBJ1-6; D may be TRBD1 (5 bases). Trimming stripped 4 bases from V and 8 bases from J, with 18 bases between. CDR1 WSHSY and CDR2 SAAADI come from the germline V gene. The CDR3 consists of 16 residues. In DNA form, the CDR3 reads TGCGCCAGCAGTGGATTTGGGGCAGGGAGGGATTCACCCCTCCACTTT. Protein product: CASSGFGAGRDSPLHF.

This clone was seen only a few times. This CDR3 is CASSGGTPGRNLYGYTF. The CDR3 DNA reads as TGTGCCAGCAGTGGGGGTACACCGGGACGGAACCTGTATGGCTACACCTTC. The chain is built from TRBV6-1 and TRBJ1-2; the D gene is possibly TRBD1 (5 bases). The CDR3 has 17 amino acids. The germline gives CDR1 MNHNS, CDR2 SASEGT. The V and J ends lost 4 bases and 5 bases respectively, with 23 bases between them.

This chain joins TRBV10-3 and TRBJ2-3, with D unclear. CDR3 length: 16 residues. V gave up 0 bases and J gave up 2 bases, with 12 bases separating them. Germline V gene sequence: CDR1 ENHRY, CDR2 SYGVKD. The DNA for the CDR3 is TGTGCCATCAGTGAGTCGGCGGAGATCGTCACAGATACGCAGTATTTT. Its translation: CAISESAEIVTDTQYF.

The J gene is TRBJ1-2, the V gene TRBV19, with 8 bases that match TRBD1. With V trimmed by 3 bases and J by 2 bases, 5 bases remained unmatched. Germline V CDR1 and CDR2: LNHDA, SQIVND (reference sequence). CDR3 length: 15 amino acids. For the CDR3, the DNA is TGTGCCAGTAGTATCGGACAGGGACTGAACTATGGCTACACCTTC. It is translated as CASSIGQGLNYGYTF.

The V call is TRBV4-3, the J call TRBJ1-2; D is uncertain. Germline lookup yields CDR1 LGHNA and CDR2 YSLEER. CDR3 length equals 16 residues. V was pared by 0 bases and J by 4 bases, with 15 bases between. The CDR3: CASSQDPGVSSYGYTF. CDR3 nucleotide sequence: TGCGCCAGCAGCCAAGATCCTGGTGTCTCTAGCTATGGCTACACCTTC.

The chain recombines TRBV28 with TRBJ2-3, with 8 bases identical to TRBD2. V was pared by 6 bases and J by 8 bases, with 19 bases of the junction left unmatched. CDR1 is MDHEN and CDR2 is SYDVKM in the germline V gene. The CDR3 has 17 amino acids. CDR3: CASRPTATSGFMSTQYF. CDR3 DNA: TGTGCCAGCAGGCCAACCGCTACTAGCGGTTTTATGAGTACGCAGTATTTT.

The chain recombines TRBV2 with TRBJ1-5, with 7 positions matching TRBD1. The CDR3 is 15 amino acids. CDR1 is SNHLY and CDR2 is FYNNEI in the germline V gene. V lost 3 bases and J lost 1; bases outside the gene matches: 3. The CDR3 is CASSDLTGSNQPQHF. The CDR3 nucleotides are TGTGCCAGCAGTGACTTGACAGGGAGCAATCAGCCCCAGCATTTT.

This chain connects TRBV4-1 to TRBJ1-1; D is undetermined. Trimming shortened V by 1 base and J by 3 bases, and 9 bases separated the two germline ends. The CDR3 has 14 amino acids. The V gene's germline CDR1 is MGHRA and CDR2 YSYEKL. The DNA of the CDR3 is TGCGCCAGCAGCCAAGCTGGTAGCGACACTGAAGCTTTCTTT. It yields the protein CASSQAGSDTEAFF.